This T cell receptor beta chain was captured in a study of cytomegalovirus exposure and HLA in healthy donors. Study results and limitations: It was assumed in the presence/absence analyses that sequencing depth was roughly uniform across donors.

The ends lost 8 bases at V and 8 bases at J; junction bases unmatched: 6. The V gene's germline CDR1 is ENHRY and CDR2 SYGVKD. CDR3 size: 13 residues. In the PCR, 60 Vbeta and 13 Jbeta primers were used. TCRdb's table, derived via immunoSEQ multiplex PCR, lists solely in-frame clones and lacks some. Altogether 150,000 to 200,000 clones are present, around 77% being singletons, with the ten largest covering over 2%. Worth noting for this clone: The target antigen is unknown.

V is TRBV10-3 and J is TRBJ1-4; TRBD1 agrees at 9 bases. This TCR came from a man in his 60s in good health and CMV-seronegative. Sequencing was performed on PBMCs. The CDR3 loop is CAIGGTGSEKLFF. The CDR3 nucleotides read TGTGCCATCGGAGGGACAGGGAGCGAAAAACTGTTTTTT.